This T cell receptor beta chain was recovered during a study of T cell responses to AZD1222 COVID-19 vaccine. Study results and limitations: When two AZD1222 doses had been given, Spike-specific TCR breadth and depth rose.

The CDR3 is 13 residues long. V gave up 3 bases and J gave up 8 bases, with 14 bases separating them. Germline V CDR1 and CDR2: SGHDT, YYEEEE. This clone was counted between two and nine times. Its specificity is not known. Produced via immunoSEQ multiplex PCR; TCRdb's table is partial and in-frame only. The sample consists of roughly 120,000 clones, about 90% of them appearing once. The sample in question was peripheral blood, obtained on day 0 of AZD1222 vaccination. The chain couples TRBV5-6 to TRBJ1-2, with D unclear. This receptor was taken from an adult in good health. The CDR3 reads CASSSPAGVGYTF. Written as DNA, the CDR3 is TGTGCCAGCAGCTCCCCCGCTGGGGTCGGCTACACCTTC.